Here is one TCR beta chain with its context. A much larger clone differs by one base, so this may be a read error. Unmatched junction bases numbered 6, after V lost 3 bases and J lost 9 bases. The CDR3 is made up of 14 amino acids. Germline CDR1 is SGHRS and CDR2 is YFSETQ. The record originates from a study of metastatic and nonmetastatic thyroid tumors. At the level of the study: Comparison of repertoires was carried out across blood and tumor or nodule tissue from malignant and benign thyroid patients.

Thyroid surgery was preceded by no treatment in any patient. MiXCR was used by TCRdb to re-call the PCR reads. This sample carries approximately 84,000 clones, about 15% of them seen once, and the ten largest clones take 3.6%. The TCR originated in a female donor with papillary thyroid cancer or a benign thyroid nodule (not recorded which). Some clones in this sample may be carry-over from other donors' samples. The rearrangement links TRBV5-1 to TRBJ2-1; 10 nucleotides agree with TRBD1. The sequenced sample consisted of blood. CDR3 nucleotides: TGCGCCAGCAGCTCGAAGACAGGGGGCGTTGAGCAGTTCTTC. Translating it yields CASSSKTGGVEQFF.